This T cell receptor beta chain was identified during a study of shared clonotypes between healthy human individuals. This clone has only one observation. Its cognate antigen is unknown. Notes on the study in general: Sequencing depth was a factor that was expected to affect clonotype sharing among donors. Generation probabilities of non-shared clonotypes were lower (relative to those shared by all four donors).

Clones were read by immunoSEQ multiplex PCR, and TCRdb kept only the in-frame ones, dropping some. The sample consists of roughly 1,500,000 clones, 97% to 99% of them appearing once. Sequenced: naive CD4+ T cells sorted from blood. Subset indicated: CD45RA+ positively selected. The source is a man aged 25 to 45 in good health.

The CDR3 spells CASSSTLNTEAFF. In DNA, the CDR3 is TGTGCCAGTAGTTCAACTCTGAACACTGAAGCTTTCTTT. The chain employs TRBV19 and TRBJ1-1, with D hard to call. V was clipped by 5 bases and J by 0 bases, with 7 bases between them. The CDR3 totals 13 residues. Germline V gene sequence: CDR1 LNHDA, CDR2 SQIVND (reference sequence).